Below are 25 T cell receptor beta chains sequenced from a single sample in a study of regulatory T cells in long-lasting Graves disease (dated by TCRdb to 2020 to 2022). Receptor amplification or capture employed multiplex PCR. The sequencing machine was an Illumina HiSeq 4000. iRepertoire HTBI primers and Arm-PCR amplification of CDR3 regions were used to construct TCR beta libraries. TCRdb reanalyzed the raw reads on its own, using fastp at Q25 for trimming and MiXCR for clone calling, and kept in-frame beta chains. Every entry covers one CDR3 protein and lists the most common genes and DNA from its rows. The sample contains roughly 520,000 distinct CDR3 sequences, more than 10% of them found a single time. The ten most abundant clones make up almost 9% of the sample. The sample's time point label, in plain terms: newly diagnosed GD, antithyroid drugs for less than 3 months. For both TCR sequencing and RNA sequencing, RNA was extracted from PBMCs in TRIzol.

The same data also contributed to another study, on T cells in Graves' hyperthyroidism and ophthalmopathy.

The material was peripheral blood mononuclear cells (PBMCs), obtained at new diagnosis, from a patient treated with antithyroid drugs. These receptors came from a woman aged 25 to 39 with Graves disease. Donor details come from another sample of the same person, matched by shared clones.

V is TRBV11-2 and J is TRBJ2-3, with TRBD2 matching over 8 bases. The V gene's germline CDR1 is SGHAT and CDR2 FQNNGV. This CDR3 is built from 15 residues. With 5 bases clipped from V and 4 bases from J, the junction kept 8 bases outside the gene matches. The DNA of the CDR3 is TGTGCCAGCAGCGCACCGGGACTAGTGGCAGATACGCAGTATTTT. It encodes CASSAPGLVADTQYF. Together with reference TRBV11-2 and TRBJ2-3, the CDR3 gives the full variable domain: EAGVAQSPRYKIIEKRQSVAFWCNPISGHATLYWYQQILGQGPKLLIQFQNNGVVDDSQLPKDRFSAERLKGVDSTLKIQPAKLEDSAVYLCASSAPGLVADTQYFGPGTRLTVL.

This clonotype was seen many times. The chain links TRBV30 to TRBJ1-5; D gene uncertain. Germline V gene lookup returns CDR1 GTSNPN and CDR2 SVGIG (reference sequence). This CDR3 region has 14 residues. Trimming stripped 0 bases from V and 0 bases from J, with 6 bases between. The CDR3, as DNA: TGTGCCTGGAGTGTCCAGTTTAGCAATCAGCCCCAGCATTTT. It encodes CAWSVQFSNQPQHF.

This clonotype was seen repeatedly, ten times or more. The rearrangement joins TRBV20-1 to TRBJ2-7; the D gene is possibly TRBD1 (8 bases). CDR1 is DFQATT, CDR2 SNEGSKA, per germline (reference sequence). Trimming removed 0 bases from V and 5 bases from J, with 17 bases in between. This CDR3 spans 15 amino acids. In DNA, the CDR3 is TGCAGTGCTAGAGATCCAGGGGGCGCGGGAGACGAGCAGTACTTC. Protein product: CSARDPGGAGDEQYF.

This clonotype was seen only a few times. This could be a read error, since a much larger clone is one nucleotide away. In nucleotides, the CDR3 is TGTGCCATCAGTGAGTCGACAGGGGGACGGGGGGAGCAGCACTTC. Its protein product is CAISESTGGRGEQHF. The chain recombines TRBV10-3 with TRBJ2-7; 9 bases map to TRBD1. The CDR3 has 15 residues. Germline values: CDR1 ENHRY, CDR2 SYGVKD.

In this sample, this clonotype turned up a few times. The chain couples TRBV20-1 to TRBJ2-3; D is possibly TRBD2 (5 bases). The J call is doubtful: the DNA matches TRBJ2-7 better. Germline lookup yields CDR1 DFQATT and CDR2 SNEGSKA (reference sequence). This CDR3 spans 11 amino acids. The CDR3 is CSASPGGEQYF. In DNA, the CDR3 is TGCAGTGCGTCTCCAGGAGGCGAGCAGTACTTC.

There are many counts of this clonotype. This chain links TRBV2 with TRBJ2-7; either TRBD1 or TRBD2 may fit D (5 bases each). The germline V gene has CDR1 SNHLY and CDR2 FYNNEI. CDR3 length equals 13 residues. V was pared by 4 bases and J by 3 bases, with 10 bases between. The chain's CDR3 is CASSALRGYEQYF. DNA for the CDR3: TGTGCCAGCAGTGCCCTGAGGGGCTACGAGCAGTACTTC.

Comment on this clonotype: This probably arose from a read error, given a far larger clone one base away. The V call is TRBV7-2, the J call TRBJ2-7, with no clear D. The CDR3 length is 14 residues. The V gene's germline CDR1 is SGHTA and CDR2 FQGNSA. The V end lost 4 bases, the J end lost 8 bases, and 18 bases lay between the germline ends. This chain's CDR3 is CASSSHAEADQQYF. CDR3 in DNA: TGTGCCAGCAGCTCCCACGCCGAGGCAGATCAGCAGTACTTC.

This clonotype appeared many times. This CDR3 reads CASSFTAGAYGYTF. The CDR3 DNA sequence: TGTGCCAGCAGTTTCACGGCGGGGGCCTATGGCTACACCTTC. The V gene is TRBV12-3 or TRBV12-4, the J gene TRBJ1-2, with D perhaps TRBD1 (6 bases). This CDR3 contains 14 residues. V was cut by 3 bases and J by 4 bases, with 12 bases left in between.

This clonotype was seen repeatedly, ten times or more. The chain joins TRBV19 to TRBJ2-7, with TRBD1 as a possible D gene (6 bases). This CDR3 spans 15 amino acids. V was cut by 7 bases and J by 3 bases, with 19 bases left in between. The germline V gene encodes CDR1 LNHDA and CDR2 SQIVND (reference sequence). The CDR3 region is CASTLTHGRGYEQYF. The DNA for the CDR3 is TGTGCCAGTACTCTAACCCACGGCAGGGGCTACGAGCAGTACTTC. The whole variable domain, remainder taken from reference TRBV19 and TRBJ2-7, is DGGITQSPKYLFRKEGQNVTLSCEQNLNHDAMYWYRQDPGQGLRLIYYSQIVNDFQKGDIAEGYSVSREKKESFPLTVTSAQKNPTAFYLCASTLTHGRGYEQYFGPGTRLTVT.

This clonotype was seen ten or more times. V is TRBV12-3 or TRBV12-4 and J is TRBJ2-5, with D uncertain. The CDR3 has 14 amino acids. The V gene lost 7 bases and the J gene lost 1 base, with 13 bases spanning the gap. For the CDR3, the DNA is TGTGCCAGCACCGCCAACGCCCGCCAAGAGACCCAGTACTTC. Protein product: CASTANARQETQYF.

The chain is built from TRBV7-9 and TRBJ1-1, with D possibly matching TRBD1 (5 bases). Germline V gives CDR1 SEHNR, CDR2 FQNEAQ (reference sequence). Trimming removed 5 bases at V and 10 bases at J, with 29 bases between. The CDR3 sequence is 17 residues long. This CDR3 reads CASSPRDGFELSLGAFF. Written as DNA, the CDR3 is TGTGCCAGCAGCCCCCGGGACGGGTTCGAGTTAAGCTTAGGAGCTTTCTTT. The full variable domain, rest sourced from reference TRBV7-9 and TRBJ1-1, is DTGVSQNPRHKITKRGQNVTFRCDPISEHNRLYWYRQTLGQGPEFLTYFQNEAQLEKSRLLSDRFSAERPKGSFSTLEIQRTEQGDSAMYLCASSPRDGFELSLGAFFGQGTRLTVV.

This clonotype was seen more than once but under ten times. V is TRBV29-1 and J is TRBJ2-1; tentative D call: TRBD2 (5 bases). This CDR3 contains 13 residues. In germline, CDR1 is SQVTM, CDR2 ANQGSEA. The germline V and J ends were trimmed by 5 bases and 0 bases, with 8 bases remaining between them. The CDR3 nucleotides are TGCAGCGTTAGGCGGGCCTCCTACAATGAGCAGTTCTTC. Protein: CSVRRASYNEQFF.

This clonotype was counted ten times or more. The rearrangement joins TRBV2 to TRBJ2-7; unclear D gene. The CDR3 covers 15 residues. V was clipped by 6 bases and J by 1 base, with 16 bases between them. Germline CDR1 and CDR2: SNHLY and FYNNEI. CDR3 sequence: CASRALSGGSYEQYF. The DNA of the CDR3 is TGTGCCAGCAGAGCTCTCTCGGGTGGATCCTACGAGCAGTACTTC.

This clonotype was recorded at least ten times. The genes are TRBV11-2 and TRBJ2-5; D unresolved. Per germline, CDR1 SGHAT and CDR2 FQNNGV. This CDR3 has 12 residues. Trimming took off 5 bases at V and 6 bases at J, with 10 bases between the two ends. CDR3 bases: TGTGCCAGCAGCCCTGGTTTACAGACCCAGTACTTC. It yields the protein CASSPGLQTQYF.

This clonotype appeared many times. In nucleotides, the CDR3 is TGTGCCAGCAGTTTATCAGCCGGGACAGCCCACTACGAGCAGTACTTC. Residues: CASSLSAGTAHYEQYF. This chain links TRBV27 with TRBJ2-7; TRBD1 agrees at 7 bases. This CDR3 is 16 amino acids long. CDR1 and CDR2 from the germline V gene are MNHEY and SMNVEV (reference sequence). V lost 0 bases to trimming and J lost 3 bases; unmatched junction nucleotides: 8.

At least ten counts were recorded for this clonotype. The gene calls are TRBV11-2 and TRBJ1-4; D is unresolved. This CDR3 is 17 amino acids long. Germline lookup yields CDR1 SGHAT and CDR2 FQNNGV. V lost 5 bases and J 3 bases, leaving 19 bases between the germline ends. The CDR3 DNA sequence: TGTGCCAGCAGCCCAGGATCGTACAGACGATCTAATGAAAAACTGTTTTTT. This sequence encodes CASSPGSYRRSNEKLFF.

V gene TRBV6-1 combines with J gene TRBJ2-7; D is perhaps TRBD2 (5 bases). In germline, CDR1 is MNHNS, CDR2 SASEGT. With 6 bases removed from V and 4 bases from J, the gap between germline ends came to 22 bases. This CDR3 has 16 residues. CDR3 sequence: CASSRTRGSARYEQYF. CDR3 bases: TGTGCCAGCAGCCGTACACGGGGTTCGGCGAGATACGAGCAGTACTTC.

This clonotype was seen more than once but under ten times. The chain links TRBV12-3 or TRBV12-4 to TRBJ1-2; 7 bases align to TRBD1. The CDR3 sequence is 17 residues long. V shed 4 bases, J shed 1 base, and the junction held 12 bases outside the gene matches. Written as DNA, the CDR3 is TGTGCCAGCAGTTGGGGGGCAGGGGGAATAGGTAACTATGGCTACACCTTC. Its protein product is CASSWGAGGIGNYGYTF.

This clonotype was recorded at least ten times. The chain joins TRBV2 to TRBJ1-1; D call uncertain. The germline gives CDR1 SNHLY, CDR2 FYNNEI. The CDR3 loop spans 16 amino acids. Trimming shortened V by 3 bases and J by 0 bases, and 14 bases separated the two germline ends. CDR3 DNA: TGTGCCAGCAGTGATACCCCTGGCTCCCTGAACACTGAAGCTTTCTTT. Encoded protein: CASSDTPGSLNTEAFF. Together with reference TRBV2 and TRBJ1-1, the CDR3 gives the full variable domain: EPEVTQTPSHQVTQMGQEVILRCVPISNHLYFYWYRQILGQKVEFLVSFYNNEISEKSEIFDDQFSVERPDGSNFTLKIRSTKLEDSAMYFCASSDTPGSLNTEAFFGQGTRLTVV.

At least ten counts were recorded for this clonotype. The chain has TRBV11-1 and TRBJ2-7; tentatively, D is TRBD2 (6 bases). V dropped 5 bases and J dropped 5 bases, with 16 bases sitting between them. The CDR3 loop spans 14 amino acids. Germline CDR1 is SGHAT and CDR2 is FQDESV (reference sequence). The CDR3 DNA sequence: TGTGCCAGCAGCCCCCGGAGAGGGAGGCACGAGCAGTACTTC. Protein product: CASSPRRGRHEQYF.

The chain couples TRBV28 to TRBJ2-7; 7 positions agree with TRBD1. Trimming took 6 bases from V and 3 from J; bases not matched to a gene: 11. The CDR3 is 15 residues long. Per the germline V gene, CDR1 is MDHEN and CDR2 is SYDVKM. CDR3 nucleotide sequence: TGTGCCAGCAGCCCCCCTGGGACAGCGTACTACGAGCAGTACTTC. Protein product: CASSPPGTAYYEQYF.

This clonotype was counted at least ten times. This chain links TRBV28 with TRBJ1-5, with 7 bases that match TRBD1. The ends lost 6 bases at V and 7 bases at J; junction bases unmatched: 9. In germline, CDR1 is MDHEN, CDR2 SYDVKM. This CDR3 contains 14 residues. CDR3 in amino acids: CASRTGVGQQPQHF. The CDR3 DNA sequence: TGTGCCAGCAGAACAGGGGTGGGTCAGCAGCCCCAGCATTTT.

Many counts were recorded for this clonotype. V gene TRBV18 combines with J gene TRBJ2-1, with 7 positions matching TRBD2. The CDR3 consists of 15 residues. V shed 4 bases and J 6 bases; nucleotides not matched to a gene: 9. Per germline, CDR1 KGHSH and CDR2 LQKENI. The CDR3 is CASSHRDYYTNEQFF. The CDR3 DNA is TGTGCCAGCTCACACCGGGACTATTACACCAATGAGCAGTTCTTC.

There are many counts of this clonotype. The V call is TRBV20-1, the J call TRBJ1-1; D is undetermined. V lost 3 bases, J lost 1 base, and 9 bases lay in between. The CDR3 has 13 residues. The germline gives CDR1 DFQATT, CDR2 SNEGSKA (reference sequence). The CDR3 DNA sequence: TGCAGTGCTAGCCGCCGACGGAACACTGAAGCTTTCTTT. It is translated as CSASRRRNTEAFF.

This clonotype was found once. The J gene is TRBJ2-5, the V gene TRBV7-9; no clear D gene. Germline V gene sequence: CDR1 SEHNR, CDR2 FQNEAQ (reference sequence). Trimming shortened V by 1 base and J by 4 bases, and 16 bases separated the two germline ends. The length of the CDR3 is 16 residues. This CDR3 is CASSLVPSDGRETQYF. CDR3 bases: TGTGCCAGCAGCTTAGTCCCGTCGGATGGAAGAGAGACCCAGTACTTC. Together with reference TRBV7-9 and TRBJ2-5, the CDR3 gives the full variable domain: DTGVSQNPRHKITKRGQNVTFRCDPISEHNRLYWYRQTLGQGPEFLTYFQNEAQLEKSRLLSDRFSAERPKGSFSTLEIQRTEQGDSAMYLCASSLVPSDGRETQYFGPGTRLLVL.